This TCR beta chain was obtained from a study of blood T cell repertoires in COVID-19 (dated by TCRdb to 2018 to 2020). For the study in its entirety: Samples from collaborators originated in the United States, Italy and Spain and spanned both the acute and convalescent phases of COVID-19. The prospective study material was composed of cDNA or gDNA derived from T cells, B-cell-depleted T cells, or PBMCs. Subjects who had been exposed to COVID-19, were actively infected with it, or had recovered from it provided the deeply sampled blood TCRbeta repertoires that made up the dataset. The repertoires were made available in a free public database intended to serve as a resource for research on the immune response to SARS-CoV-2. The samples were drawn from the first 160 participants of the ongoing ImmuneRACE study and from 1,254 subjects provided by 6 global collaborators. The sample metadata nearly always contained a de-identified subject ID, COVID-19 status, age in years and sex. Where HLA class I and class II types were available, the types were taken from metadata supplied by the sample provider, not from assay-based typing.

Enrolling through a virtual design, the prospective study's participants ranged in age from roughly 18 to 100 years and lived across 24 United States geographic areas. In the prospective study, participants were assigned to cohorts based on the clinical history participants reported in a screening survey and a study questionnaire. For ImmuneRACE Cohort 3, a participant was defined as recovered based on two consecutive negative NP/OP PCR tests, clearance by a healthcare professional, or resolution of symptoms. Each participant in the prospective study had whole blood, serum and a nasopharyngeal or oropharyngeal swab collected by mobile phlebotomists. Participants in the prospective study had the option to provide additional blood draws and questionnaires over a roughly two-month period. Before DNA extraction, prospective study blood samples were shipped either frozen or at room temperature. To note about this clone: Its antigen is still unknown. There are no base qualities to consult, and no much larger clone falls within one base.

The full study reports these points: Clinical and demographic metadata were provided uncurated, with the amount varying by source and participant.

Based on the germline V gene, the CDR1 and CDR2 sequences are MDHEN and SYDVKM. The V and J ends are trimmed by 2 bases and 3 bases, leaving 12 bases between them. The CDR3 holds 15 amino acids from the cysteine to the phenylalanine. The CDR3 DNA has 45 bases and is translated from base 1. The immunoSEQ Assay, a bias-controlled multiplex PCR, was used to amplify TCRbeta CDR3 regions from genomic DNA. From the authors' description of their analysis: The number of nucleated cells in each sample was estimated from the amplification of reference gene primers within the assay. To quantify the absolute abundance of each unique TCRbeta CDR3 rearrangement, sequence reads were collapsed and filtered. Productive Simpson clonality was computed per sample as the square root of Simpson's diversity index over productive rearrangements. This is the immuneACCESS table as TCRdb keeps it, with only in-frame sequences that have V and J called. A part of the clones is gone; compared with another copy, unresolved V genes explain less than half, and the rest is unexplained. V, J and clone size are those of that table, while D and trimming were read from the DNA. This sample holds about 250,000 clones; 80% to 90% were observed only once. 4.3% of the sample is taken by the ten largest.

The sequence joins TRBV28 to TRBJ2-3; TRBD2 is a possible D gene, resting on 5 matching bases. Sequencing was carried out using PBMCs or T cells enriched from blood (not recorded which). This TCR derives from a woman between 25 and 40 years old who had recovered from COVID-19. The nucleotide sequence reads as follows: TGTGCCAGCAGTTTACTCCGGGAACGTACAGATACGCAGTATTTT. Translation gives CASSLLRERTDTQYF.